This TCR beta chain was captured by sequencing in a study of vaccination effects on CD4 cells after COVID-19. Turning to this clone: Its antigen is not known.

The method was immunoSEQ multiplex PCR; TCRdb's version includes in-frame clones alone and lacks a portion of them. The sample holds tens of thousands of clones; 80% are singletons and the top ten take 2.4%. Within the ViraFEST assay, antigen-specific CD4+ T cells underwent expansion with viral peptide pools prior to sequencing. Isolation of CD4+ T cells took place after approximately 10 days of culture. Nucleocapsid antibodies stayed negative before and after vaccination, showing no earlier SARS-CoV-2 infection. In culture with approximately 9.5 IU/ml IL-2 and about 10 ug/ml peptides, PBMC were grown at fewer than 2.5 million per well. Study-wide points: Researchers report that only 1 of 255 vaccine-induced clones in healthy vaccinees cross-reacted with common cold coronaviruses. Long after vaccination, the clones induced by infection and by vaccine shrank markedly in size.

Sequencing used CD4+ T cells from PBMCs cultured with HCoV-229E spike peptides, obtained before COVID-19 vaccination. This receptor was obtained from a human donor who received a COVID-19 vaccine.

CDR3 DNA: TGCGCCAGCAGTCACTACAGGGGGCGAATCCCTTTGTCCGAGCAGTACGTC. It yields the protein CASSHYRGRIPLSEQYV. The chain recombines TRBV23-1 with TRBJ2-7; the match to TRBD1 covers 9 bases. TRBV23-1 is marked as an open reading frame, function uncertain. This CDR3 region has 17 residues. V shed 3 bases, J shed 6 bases, and the junction held 15 bases outside the gene matches.